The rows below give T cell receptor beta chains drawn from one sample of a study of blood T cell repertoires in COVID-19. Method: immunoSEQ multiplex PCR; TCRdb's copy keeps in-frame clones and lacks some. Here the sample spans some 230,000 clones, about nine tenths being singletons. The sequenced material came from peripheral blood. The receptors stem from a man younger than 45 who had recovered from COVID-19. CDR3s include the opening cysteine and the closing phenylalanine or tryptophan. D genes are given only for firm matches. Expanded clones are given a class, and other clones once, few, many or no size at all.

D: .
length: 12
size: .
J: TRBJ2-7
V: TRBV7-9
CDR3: CASSLALGEQYF
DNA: TGTGCCAGCAGCTTAGCGCTCGGGGAGCAGTACTTC

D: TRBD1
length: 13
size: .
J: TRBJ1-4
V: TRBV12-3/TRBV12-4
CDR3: CASSGTGVEKLFF
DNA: TGTGCCAGCAGCGGGACAGGGGTCGAAAAACTGTTTTTT

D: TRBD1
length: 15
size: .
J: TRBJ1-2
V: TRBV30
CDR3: CAWSPGQGVDYGYTF
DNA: TGTGCCTGGAGTCCCGGACAGGGAGTCGACTATGGCTACACCTTC

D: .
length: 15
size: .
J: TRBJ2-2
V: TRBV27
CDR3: CASSYYTGRPGELFF
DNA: TGTGCCAGCAGCTACTATACAGGGCGGCCCGGGGAGCTGTTTTTT

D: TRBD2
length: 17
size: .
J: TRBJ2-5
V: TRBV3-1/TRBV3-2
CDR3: CASSPPVRSGIQETQYF
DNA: TGTGCCAGCAGCCCTCCCGTGAGGAGCGGGATACAAGAGACCCAGTACTTC

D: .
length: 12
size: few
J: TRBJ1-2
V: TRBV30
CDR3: CAWRTSRDGYTF
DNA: TGTGCCTGGCGAACCTCCAGGGATGGCTACACCTTC

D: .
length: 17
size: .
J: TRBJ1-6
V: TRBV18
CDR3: CASSPPRARTYNSPLHF
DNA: TGTGCCAGCTCACCACCGAGGGCCAGAACCTATAATTCACCCCTCCACTTT

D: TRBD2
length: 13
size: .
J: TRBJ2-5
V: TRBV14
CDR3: CASSVAGAETQYF
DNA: TGTGCCAGCAGCGTAGCGGGGGCGGAGACCCAGTACTTC

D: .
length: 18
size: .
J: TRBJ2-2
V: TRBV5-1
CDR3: CASSTRTVVVSNTGELFF
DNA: TGCGCCAGCAGCACAAGGACTGTAGTGGTATCGAACACCGGGGAGCTGTTTTTT

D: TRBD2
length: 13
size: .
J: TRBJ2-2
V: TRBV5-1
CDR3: CASGSGGTGELFF
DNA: TGCGCCAGCGGGTCGGGGGGCACCGGGGAGCTGTTTTTT

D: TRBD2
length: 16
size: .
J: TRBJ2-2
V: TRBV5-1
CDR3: CASSRGLAGNTGELFF
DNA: TGCGCCAGCAGCCGCGGACTAGCGGGGAACACCGGGGAGCTGTTTTTT

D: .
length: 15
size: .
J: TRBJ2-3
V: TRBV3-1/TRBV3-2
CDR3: CASSQWTKRADTQYF
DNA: TGTGCCAGCAGCCAATGGACAAAAAGGGCAGATACGCAGTATTTT

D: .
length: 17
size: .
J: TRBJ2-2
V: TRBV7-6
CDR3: CASSLATAGRGTGELFF
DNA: TGTGCCAGCAGCTTAGCCACCGCGGGCAGGGGAACCGGGGAGCTGTTTTTT

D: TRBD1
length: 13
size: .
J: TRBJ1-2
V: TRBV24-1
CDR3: CATNSGQGGGYTF
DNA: TGTGCCACCAATTCGGGACAGGGAGGTGGCTACACCTTC

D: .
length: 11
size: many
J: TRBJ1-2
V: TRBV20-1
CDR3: CSAKDFYGYTF
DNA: TGCAGTGCCAAGGACTTTTATGGCTACACCTTC

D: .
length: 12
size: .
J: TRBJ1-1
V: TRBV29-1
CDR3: CSVVPGGTEAFF
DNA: TGCAGCGTTGTGCCGGGGGGTACTGAAGCTTTCTTT

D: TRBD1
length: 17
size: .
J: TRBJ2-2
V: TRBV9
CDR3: CASSVGGTGGVTGELFF
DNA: TGTGCCAGCAGCGTAGGCGGGACAGGGGGTGTAACCGGGGAGCTGTTTTTT

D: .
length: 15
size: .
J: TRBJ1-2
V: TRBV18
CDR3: CASSPAGGRNYGYTF
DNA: TGTGCCAGCTCCCCGGCCGGGGGTCGGAACTATGGCTACACCTTC

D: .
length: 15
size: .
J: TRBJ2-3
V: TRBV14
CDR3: CASSGQWDWLEGQYF
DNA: TGTGCCAGCAGCGGGCAGTGGGACTGGCTGGAGGGGCAGTATTTT

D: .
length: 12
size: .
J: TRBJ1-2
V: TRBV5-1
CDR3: CASRKDFYGYTF
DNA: TGCGCCAGCAGAAAAGACTTCTATGGCTACACCTTC

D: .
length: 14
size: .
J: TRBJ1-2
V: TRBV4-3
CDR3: CASSQKAGNYGYTF
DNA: TGCGCCAGCAGCCAAAAAGCAGGGAACTATGGCTACACCTTC

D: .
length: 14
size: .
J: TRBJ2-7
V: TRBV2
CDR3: CASSEQGQLYEQYF
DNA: TGTGCCAGCAGTGAACAGGGGCAGCTCTACGAGCAGTACTTC

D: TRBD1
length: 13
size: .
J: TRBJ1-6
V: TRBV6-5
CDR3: CASQGGGNSPLHF
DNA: TGTGCCAGCCAGGGGGGTGGGAATTCACCCCTCCACTTT

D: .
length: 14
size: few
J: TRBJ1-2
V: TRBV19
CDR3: CASSRDKSLYGYTF
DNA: TGTGCCAGTAGTAGGGACAAATCCCTCTACGGCTACACCTTC

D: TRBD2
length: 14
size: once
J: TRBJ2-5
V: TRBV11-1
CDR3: CASALAGGQETQYF
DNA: TGTGCCAGCGCCTTAGCGGGGGGACAAGAGACCCAGTACTTC

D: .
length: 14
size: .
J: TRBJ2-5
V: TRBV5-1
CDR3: CASSLVAYQETQYF
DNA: TGCGCCAGCAGCTTGGTTGCGTACCAAGAGACCCAGTACTTC

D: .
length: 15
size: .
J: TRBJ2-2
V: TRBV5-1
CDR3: CASSLGSFNTGELFF
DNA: TGCGCCAGCAGCTTGGGAAGCTTCAACACCGGGGAGCTGTTTTTT

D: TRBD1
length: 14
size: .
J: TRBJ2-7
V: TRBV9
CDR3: CASSSRTGGYEQYF
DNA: TGTGCCAGCAGCTCCAGGACAGGTGGATACGAGCAGTACTTC

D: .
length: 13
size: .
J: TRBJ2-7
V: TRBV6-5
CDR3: CASSYSPRAEQYF
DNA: TGTGCCAGCAGTTACTCCCCCAGGGCCGAGCAGTACTTC

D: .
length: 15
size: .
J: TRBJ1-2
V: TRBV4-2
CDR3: CASSQDRGSNYGYTF
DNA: TGTGCCAGCAGCCAAGACCGCGGCAGTAACTATGGCTACACCTTC

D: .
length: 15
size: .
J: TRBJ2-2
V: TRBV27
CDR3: CASTRTGRWAGELFF
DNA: TGTGCCAGCACCCGTACAGGGCGGTGGGCCGGGGAGCTGTTTTTT

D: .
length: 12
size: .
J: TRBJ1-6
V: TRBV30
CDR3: CAWSVLYSPLHF
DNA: TGTGCCTGGAGTGTACTTTATTCACCCCTCCACTTT

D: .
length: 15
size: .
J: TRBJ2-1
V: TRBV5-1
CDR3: CASALTGTSYNEQFF
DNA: TGCGCCAGCGCGTTAACAGGGACCTCCTACAATGAGCAGTTCTTC

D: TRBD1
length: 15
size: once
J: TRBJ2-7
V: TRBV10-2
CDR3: CASTKSGTGSYEQYF
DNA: TGCGCCAGCACCAAGTCCGGGACAGGCTCCTACGAGCAGTACTTC

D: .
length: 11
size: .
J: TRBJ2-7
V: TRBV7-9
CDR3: CASSSRREQYF
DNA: TGTGCCAGCAGCTCCCGCAGGGAGCAGTACTTC

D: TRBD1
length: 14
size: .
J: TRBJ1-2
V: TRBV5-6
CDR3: CASSSPTGLYGYTF
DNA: TGTGCCAGCAGCTCGCCGACAGGGCTCTATGGCTACACCTTC

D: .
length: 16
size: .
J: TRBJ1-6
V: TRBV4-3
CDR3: CASSQEPGIDNSPLHF
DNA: TGCGCCAGCAGCCAAGAGCCCGGGATAGATAATTCACCCCTCCACTTT